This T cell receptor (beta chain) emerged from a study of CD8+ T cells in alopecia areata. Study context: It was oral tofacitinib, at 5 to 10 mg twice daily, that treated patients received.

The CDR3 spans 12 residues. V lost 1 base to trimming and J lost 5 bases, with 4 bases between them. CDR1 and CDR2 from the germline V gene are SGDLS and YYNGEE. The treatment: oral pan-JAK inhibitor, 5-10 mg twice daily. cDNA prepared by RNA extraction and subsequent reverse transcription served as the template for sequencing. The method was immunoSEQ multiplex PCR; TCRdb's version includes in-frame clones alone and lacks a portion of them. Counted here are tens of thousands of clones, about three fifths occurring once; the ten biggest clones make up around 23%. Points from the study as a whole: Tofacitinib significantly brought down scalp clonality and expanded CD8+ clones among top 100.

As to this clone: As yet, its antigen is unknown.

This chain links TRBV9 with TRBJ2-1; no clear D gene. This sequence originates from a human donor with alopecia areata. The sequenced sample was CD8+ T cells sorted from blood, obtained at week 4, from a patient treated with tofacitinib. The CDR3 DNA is TGTGCCAGCAGCGTACAGAACAATGAGCAGTTCTTC. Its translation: CASSVQNNEQFF.